The T cell receptor beta chain described here comes from a study of blood T cell repertoires in COVID-19 (dated by TCRdb to the early 2020s). About the study as a whole: Samples from collaborators originated in the United States, Italy and Spain and spanned both the acute and convalescent phases of COVID-19. A freely available public database, intended as a resource for researchers studying the immune response to SARS-CoV-2, is where the repertoires were released. Sample metadata almost always included a de-identified subject ID, COVID-19 status, age in years and sex. Where HLA class I and class II types were available, the types were taken from metadata supplied by the sample provider, not from assay-based typing. The dataset comprised deeply sampled blood TCRbeta repertoires from subjects exposed to, actively infected with, or recovered from COVID-19. Samples were obtained from the ongoing ImmuneRACE study (first 160 participants) and from over 1,000 subjects provided by 6 global collaborators. The material from the prospective study consisted of cDNA or gDNA derived from T cells, B-cell-depleted T cells, or PBMCs.

The immunoSEQ Assay, a bias-controlled multiplex PCR, was used to amplify TCRbeta CDR3 regions from genomic DNA. As for the authors' bioinformatics: Within the assay, amplification of reference gene primers was used to estimate how many nucleated cells each sample contained. To quantify the absolute abundance of each unique TCRbeta CDR3 rearrangement, sequence reads were collapsed and filtered. Productive Simpson clonality was computed per sample as the square root of Simpson's diversity index over productive rearrangements. Drawn from immuneACCESS, this table holds only the in-frame rearrangements with V and J called that TCRdb kept. Clones are partly lost; checked studies trace under half to an unresolved V gene and leave the rest unexplained. Clonal size and the V and J genes are those of that table, whereas D and trimming came from the DNA. In all, the sample holds 110,000 to 150,000 clones, and about 84% of those were seen once. The biggest ten clones account for approximately 9% of the sample.

Collaborating institutions collected whole blood in K2EDTA tubes following their own protocols. For TCRbeta analysis, collaborators shipped samples in one of three forms: frozen whole blood, isolated PBMCs, or DNA extracted from either of those sample types. Regarding this clone: Its antigen remains undetermined. Base qualities are missing; no much larger clone stands one base away.

On the study overall, not on this receptor specifically: Clinical and demographic metadata were provided uncurated, with the amount varying by source and participant.

The CDR3 runs 14 amino acids, cysteine and phenylalanine included. Only the CDR3 DNA stays, 42 bases, in frame from base 1. Deletion took 2 bases off V and 6 bases off J, with a span of 13 bases between the germline ends. CDR1 LGHNA and CDR2 YNFKEQ are derived from the germline V gene. Sequenced material: peripheral blood. The source of this sequence is a woman of 80 years or more in a cohort sampled during active or convalescent COVID-19. The chain is assembled from TRBV4-2 and TRBJ1-2; TRBD1 might be the D gene, on 6 matching bases. CDR3 sequence: CASSQISGVDGYTF. The DNA sequence reads TGTGCCAGCAGCCAAATTTCAGGGGTGGATGGCTACACCTTC.